These 6 T cell receptor beta chains were all obtained from the same sample, sequenced in a study of human T cells and chemical hapten exposure. Each CDR3 protein gets one entry after TCRdb re-called the RACE reads with MiXCR. The table lists tens of thousands of distinct CDR3 sequences, around 30% of them singletons, with roughly 10% in the top ten. Time point given: patch test 1, 2 weeks after DPC sensitization. Described treatment: therapeutic diphenylcyclopropenone sensitization with weekly scalp DPC. The input for sequencing was whole blood, taken in connection with sensitization to the hapten diphenylcyclopropenone (DPC). These receptors were taken from a man in his forties with alopecia areata. Some clones in this sample may be carry-over from other donors' samples.

This clonotype was counted only a few times. The chain uses TRBV6-1 and TRBJ2-1; D is undetermined. There are 13 residues in the CDR3. The ends were cut back, 2 bases at V and 7 bases at J, with 9 bases in the middle. CDR1 and CDR2 (germline): MNHNS, SASEGT. The CDR3 nucleotides are TGTGCCAGCAGTGAACCCAAACCGAATGAGCAGTTCTTC. Protein product: CASSEPKPNEQFF.

The rearrangement uses TRBV30 and TRBJ1-4, with D unresolved. Trimming left V 1 base short and J 5 bases short, with 5 bases between. The germline CDR1 and CDR2 sequences are GTSNPN and SVGIG (reference sequence). The CDR3 totals 12 residues. CDR3 protein: CAWSALNEKLFF. The DNA of the CDR3 is TGTGCCTGGAGTGCTTTAAATGAAAAACTGTTTTTT.

The chain joins TRBV12-3 or TRBV12-4 to TRBJ2-1; 10 nucleotides align to TRBD2. The CDR3 runs 15 residues. After removal of 6 bases from V and 8 bases from J, the junction contained 10 bases not matched to a gene. The CDR3 reads CASSRSLAGVDEQFF. The CDR3 coding sequence is TGTGCCAGCAGCCGAAGCCTAGCGGGAGTAGATGAGCAGTTCTTC.

V usage is TRBV30 and J usage is TRBJ2-5; D unclear. Between the trimmed V and J ends, which lost 3 bases and 1 base, there was a span of 24 bases. Germline CDR1 GTSNPN, CDR2 SVGIG (reference sequence). CDR3 size: 18 residues. The CDR3 DNA is TGTGCCTGGAGCAGTGGTGGTGTAGGAACAGCGACCCAAGAGACCCAGTACTTC. Translation: CAWSSGGVGTATQETQYF.

The chain carries TRBV7-8 and TRBJ2-1; D is unresolved. This CDR3 spans 12 amino acids. The V gene's germline CDR1 is SGHVS and CDR2 FQNEAQ. V lost 5 bases to trimming and J lost 7 bases, with 9 bases between them. The CDR3 region has the DNA TGTGCCAGCAGCCCTATTCTAAATGAGCAGTTCTTC. Translated: CASSPILNEQFF.

This chain links TRBV4-3 with TRBJ2-2; 7 bases fit TRBD2. Germline CDR1 LGHNA, CDR2 YSLEER. V shed 0 bases and J 5 bases; nucleotides not matched to a gene: 3. This CDR3 is 15 amino acids long. CDR3 amino acids: CASSQESGGTGELFF. The DNA for the CDR3 is TGCGCCAGCAGCCAAGAGTCGGGAGGTACCGGGGAGCTGTTTTTT.